This record looks at one TCR beta chain sequence and its context. CDR1 SGHTA and CDR2 FQGTGA come from the germline V gene. The V and J ends lost 2 bases and 3 bases respectively, with 9 bases between them. The CDR3 length is 14 residues. The data were obtained in a study of control samples from healthy donors and cancer patients. Produced via immunoSEQ multiplex PCR; TCRdb's table is partial and in-frame only. The sample lists 80,000 or so clones, 85% to 95% occurring once. The gene calls are TRBV7-3 and TRBJ2-3, with D maybe TRBD1 (6 bases). The clonotype comes from a woman in her sixties in good health. Material for sequencing was blood. CDR3 protein: CASSLYRDTDTQYF. DNA for the CDR3: TGTGCCAGCAGCTTATACAGGGATACAGATACGCAGTATTTT.